Here is one T cell receptor (beta chain) with its context. Its antigen is as yet unknown. These data originate in a study of T cells expressing NK-cell markers. Looking at the study overall: Of eight sequenced donors, seven were HCMV-seropositive and one HCMV-seronegative. Whole-study results and caveats: In several donors, dominant clonotypes made up about 25-65% of CD3+CD56-NKG2C+ cells.

Germline values: CDR1 MNHEY, CDR2 SVGEGT. This CDR3 is 15 amino acids long. TCRdb reanalyzed the 5' RACE reads, giving one entry per CDR3 protein sequence and no DNA. The sample spans some 280,000 distinct CDR3 sequences; the ten largest clones claim approximately 0.42%. Sequenced material: blood T cells: a sorted CD56 or NKG2C T cell subset, CD4+ or CD8+ T cells, or bulk PBMC T cells (not recorded which). The V call is TRBV6-2 or TRBV6-3, the J call TRBJ2-3; TCRdb lists TRBD1, though no DNA is available to test this call. The source of this sequence is a man younger than 35 in good health. The CDR3 is CASSQQGVTTDTQYF.